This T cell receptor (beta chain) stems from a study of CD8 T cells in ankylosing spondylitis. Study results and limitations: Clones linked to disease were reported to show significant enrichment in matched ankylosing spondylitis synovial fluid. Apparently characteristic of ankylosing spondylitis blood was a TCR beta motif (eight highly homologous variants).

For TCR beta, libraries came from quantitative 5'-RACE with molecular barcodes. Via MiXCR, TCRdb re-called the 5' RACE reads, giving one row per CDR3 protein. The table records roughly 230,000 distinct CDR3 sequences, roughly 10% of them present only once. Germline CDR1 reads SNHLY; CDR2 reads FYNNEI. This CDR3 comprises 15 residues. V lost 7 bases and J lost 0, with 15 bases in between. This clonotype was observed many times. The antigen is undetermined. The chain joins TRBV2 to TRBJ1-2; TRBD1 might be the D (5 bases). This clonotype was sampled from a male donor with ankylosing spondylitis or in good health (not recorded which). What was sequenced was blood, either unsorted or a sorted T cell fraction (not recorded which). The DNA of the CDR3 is TGTGCCAGCATGGGACGGGTGTTAGCTAACTATGGCTACACCTTC. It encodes CASMGRVLANYGYTF.